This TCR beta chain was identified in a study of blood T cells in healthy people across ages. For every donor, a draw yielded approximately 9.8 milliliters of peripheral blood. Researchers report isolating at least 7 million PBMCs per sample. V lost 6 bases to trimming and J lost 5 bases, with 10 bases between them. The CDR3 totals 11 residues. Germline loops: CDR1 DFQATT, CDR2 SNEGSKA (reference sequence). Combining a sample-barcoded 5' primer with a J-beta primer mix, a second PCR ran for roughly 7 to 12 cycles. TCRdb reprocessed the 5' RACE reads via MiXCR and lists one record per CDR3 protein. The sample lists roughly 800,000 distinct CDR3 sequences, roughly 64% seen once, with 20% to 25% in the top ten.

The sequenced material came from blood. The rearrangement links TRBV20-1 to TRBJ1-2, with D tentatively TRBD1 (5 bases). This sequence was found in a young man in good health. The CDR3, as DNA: TGCAGTGCAGGGGATACGTATGGCTACACCTTC. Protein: CSAGDTYGYTF.